A selection of T cell receptor beta chains follows, all from one sample in a study of CD8 T cells in Susac syndrome. One entry per CDR3 protein, called by TCRdb with MiXCR from the immunoSEQ multiplex PCR reads. In the table there are about 130,000 distinct CDR3 sequences, roughly 94% of which are singletons. Sequencing was done on a sample of CD8+ T cells from PBMCs. The receptors originated from a human donor with Susac syndrome. CDR3s include the opening cysteine and the closing phenylalanine or tryptophan. The order of the fields is V gene, D gene, J gene, clone size, CDR3 protein, CDR3 DNA. A D gene is named only where the DNA matches it firmly. Rows give clone size only sometimes, using once, few, many, or a class for an expanded clone.

TRBV19	TRBD2	TRBJ2-1	-	CASSLGLAEDEQFF	TGTGCCAGTAGCCTGGGACTAGCCGAAGATGAGCAGTTCTTC
TRBV29-1	-	TRBJ2-3	-	CSVEDRGDTQYF	TGCAGCGTTGAAGATAGGGGAGATACGCAGTATTTT
TRBV4-1	TRBD1	TRBJ1-2	-	CASSPIGQGWAGYTF	TGCGCCAGCAGCCCTATAGGACAGGGATGGGCTGGCTACACCTTC
TRBV20-1	-	TRBJ2-5	-	CSAAAPSVEETQYF	TGCAGTGCTGCTGCTCCAAGCGTCGAAGAGACCCAGTACTTC
TRBV6-5	-	TRBJ1-2	-	CASSYVQNSNYGYTF	TGTGCCAGCAGTTACGTACAGAACTCTAACTATGGCTACACCTTC
TRBV9	TRBD1	TRBJ1-5	-	CASSVAGTVNQPQHF	TGTGCCAGCAGCGTGGCCGGGACAGTCAATCAGCCCCAGCATTTT
TRBV12-5	-	TRBJ2-1	few	CASGSGYNEQFF	TGTGCTAGTGGTTCAGGTTACAATGAGCAGTTCTTC
TRBV7-9	TRBD2	TRBJ2-5	-	CASSPPSGIGETQYF	TGTGCCAGCAGCCCCCCTAGCGGGATAGGTGAGACCCAGTACTTC
TRBV3-1	-	TRBJ2-2	once	CASNHDSYTGELFF	TGTGCCAGCAACCATGACTCGTACACCGGGGAGCTGTTTTTT
TRBV3-1	-	TRBJ2-5	-	CASSQEGGQRYQETQYF	TGTGCCAGCAGCCAAGAGGGGGGACAGAGGTACCAAGAGACCCAGTACTTC
TRBV11-1	-	TRBJ1-1	-	CASSRLTELNTEAFF	TGTGCCAGCAGCCGGCTTACGGAACTGAACACTGAAGCTTTCTTT
TRBV12-3/TRBV12-4	-	TRBJ2-1	-	CASSSNSRARQFF	TGTGCCAGCAGCTCAAATTCCAGGGCGCGGCAGTTCTTC
TRBV29-1	-	TRBJ1-1	-	CSAVRAGVTEAFF	TGCAGCGCCGTCCGGGCAGGGGTGACTGAAGCTTTCTTT
TRBV12-3/TRBV12-4	-	TRBJ2-5	-	CASSFPDSSQETQYF	TGTGCCAGCAGTTTCCCGGACAGCAGCCAAGAGACCCAGTACTTC
TRBV12-3/TRBV12-4	-	TRBJ1-2	-	CASSYQGYTF	TGTGCCAGCAGTTATCAGGGCTACACCTTC
TRBV12-3/TRBV12-4	-	TRBJ1-2	-	CASSEDSLSGYTF	TGTGCCAGCAGTGAGGACAGCCTGTCTGGCTACACCTTC
TRBV3-1	TRBD1	TRBJ2-1	-	CASSQAPGTGGYNEQFF	TGTGCCAGCAGCCAAGCCCCCGGGACAGGGGGCTACAATGAGCAGTTCTTC